The T cell receptor beta chain under discussion was sequenced for a study of beta chain features in type 1 diabetes. Across the whole study: Across all samples, about 110,000,000 sorted cells were examined. Findings and caveats of the study: Shortening of TCRB CDR3s, moderate but significant, appeared in all four CD4+ subsets of Type 1 diabetes patients. Small HLA sub-analyses could not settle whether HLA shapes TCRB rearrangement. More deletions and fewer insertions at VDJ junctions were seen in type 1 diabetes patients.

Turning to this clone: Its antigen is not known.

The J segment lost 3 bases and the V segment lost 3 bases, leaving 1 base of the junction unmatched. The CDR3 extends over 14 amino acids. Germline V gives CDR1 KGHSH, CDR2 LQKENI. TCRB transcripts that were expressed got sequenced, as all of the isolated RNA had been reverse transcribed. This table comes from immunoSEQ multiplex PCR, and its TCRdb copy is limited to in-frame clones, with some not included. This sample yields approximately 17,000 clones, of which under 80% are seen a single time; roughly 0.84% belongs to the top ten. Blood was drawn once from each donor into heparinised tubes. The draws averaged around 110 mL.

Sequenced: stem cell memory CD4+ T cells from blood. This chain joins TRBV18 and TRBJ2-7, with 11 nucleotides matching TRBD2. The sequence came from a young man with type 1 diabetes. The CDR3 here is CASSPTSGGYEQYF. Here the CDR3 DNA reads TGTGCCAGCTCACCCACTAGCGGGGGCTACGAGCAGTACTTC.